Listed below are T cell receptor beta chains from one sample, sequenced in a study of T cell repertoires in cytomegalovirus infection. TCRdb reanalysed the reads using MiXCR and keeps one entry per CDR3 protein. The data contain around 540,000 distinct CDR3 sequences, roughly 34% of them singletons. Which antigens these TCRs recognize remains unknown. Sequenced here: cultured PBMCs, sampled from culture after CMV antigen stimulation. These receptors came from a human donor in good health (CMV status not recorded). Some clones in this sample may be carry-over from other donors' samples. CDR3s include the opening cysteine and the closing phenylalanine or tryptophan. The D gene is left open where the match is weak. For some rows the clone size is stated as once, few or many, or as a class when expanded; others skip it.

j_gene: TRBJ2-3; d_gene: TRBD2; v_gene: TRBV20-1; abundance: once; CDR3nt: TGCAGTGCTAGATCTACTAGCGGCCCCTACAGCACAGATACGCAGTATTTT; CDR3aa: CSARSTSGPYSTDTQYF
j_gene: TRBJ1-4; d_gene: TRBD1; v_gene: TRBV19; abundance: NA; CDR3nt: TGTGCCGCCGCCCCGGGCAGGGGGAATGAAAAACTGTTTTTT; CDR3aa: CAAAPGRGNEKLFF
j_gene: TRBJ2-5; d_gene: NA; v_gene: TRBV6-8; abundance: NA; CDR3nt: TGTGCCAGCAGTTACGTTGGGGATCGAGAGACCCAGTACTTC; CDR3aa: CASSYVGDRETQYF
j_gene: TRBJ1-2; d_gene: NA; v_gene: TRBV20-1; abundance: many; CDR3nt: TGCAGTGCTAGTCGGGACGCCAGATATGGCTACACCTTC; CDR3aa: CSASRDARYGYTF
j_gene: TRBJ1-1; d_gene: NA; v_gene: TRBV12-3/TRBV12-4; abundance: few; CDR3nt: TGTGCCAGCAGCGGGGAGGCAGTCCTGATGAACACTGAAGCTTTCTTT; CDR3aa: CASSGEAVLMNTEAFF
j_gene: TRBJ1-3; d_gene: NA; v_gene: TRBV2; abundance: NA; CDR3nt: TGTGCCAGCAGCTTAAGCCGGGACGGGTACTCTGGAAACACCATATATTTT; CDR3aa: CASSLSRDGYSGNTIYF
j_gene: TRBJ2-7; d_gene: NA; v_gene: TRBV18; abundance: few; CDR3nt: TGTGCCAGCTCACCACTCGAGGGAGTTCCCTCCTACGAGCAGTACTTC; CDR3aa: CASSPLEGVPSYEQYF
j_gene: TRBJ1-2; d_gene: NA; v_gene: TRBV6-1; abundance: many; CDR3nt: TGTGCCAGCAGGGGGGGAAATCAACGGGGCTACACCTTC; CDR3aa: CASRGGNQRGYTF
j_gene: TRBJ1-2; d_gene: NA; v_gene: TRBV6-6; abundance: NA; CDR3nt: TGTGCCAGCAGTCACGGGGAGGCTAACTATGGCTACACCTTC; CDR3aa: CASSHGEANYGYTF
j_gene: TRBJ2-5; d_gene: NA; v_gene: TRBV7-3; abundance: NA; CDR3nt: TGTGCCAGCAGCGCGGTTCTGGGCTTAGGAGAGACCCAGTACTTC; CDR3aa: CASSAVLGLGETQYF
j_gene: TRBJ1-1; d_gene: NA; v_gene: TRBV7-2; abundance: many; CDR3nt: TGTGCCAGCAGCTTACTCATGGGTGAGACTGAAGCTTTCTTT; CDR3aa: CASSLLMGETEAFF
j_gene: TRBJ2-7; d_gene: NA; v_gene: TRBV6-5; abundance: NA; CDR3nt: TGTGCCAGCAGTCCTACTCCGTCGGACATGGAATTCTACGAGCAGTACTTC; CDR3aa: CASSPTPSDMEFYEQYF
j_gene: TRBJ1-6; d_gene: NA; v_gene: TRBV2; abundance: NA; CDR3nt: TGTGCCAGCAGTGAGGTCCCAGGTTCACCCCTCCACTTT; CDR3aa: CASSEVPGSPLHF
j_gene: TRBJ2-1; d_gene: NA; v_gene: TRBV29-1; abundance: few; CDR3nt: TGCAGCGTGGGGGGACAAAATGAGCAGTTCTTC; CDR3aa: CSVGGQNEQFF
j_gene: TRBJ2-2; d_gene: NA; v_gene: TRBV7-9; abundance: few; CDR3nt: TGTGCCAGCAGCTCCCAACCGGGCACCGGGGAGCTGTTTTTT; CDR3aa: CASSSQPGTGELFF
j_gene: TRBJ1-4; d_gene: TRBD1; v_gene: TRBV19; abundance: few; CDR3nt: TGTGCCAGTAGTGGGCGGACAGGGGGAAATGAAAAACTGTTTTTT; CDR3aa: CASSGRTGGNEKLFF
j_gene: TRBJ1-2; d_gene: NA; v_gene: TRBV29-1; abundance: once; CDR3nt: TGCAGCGCAGAGCATGGGGCCCCGGGGCAGGGCTACACCTTC; CDR3aa: CSAEHGAPGQGYTF
j_gene: TRBJ2-1; d_gene: NA; v_gene: TRBV12-5; abundance: NA; CDR3nt: TGTGCTAGTGGGCCGAGAAATGAGCAGTTCTTC; CDR3aa: CASGPRNEQFF